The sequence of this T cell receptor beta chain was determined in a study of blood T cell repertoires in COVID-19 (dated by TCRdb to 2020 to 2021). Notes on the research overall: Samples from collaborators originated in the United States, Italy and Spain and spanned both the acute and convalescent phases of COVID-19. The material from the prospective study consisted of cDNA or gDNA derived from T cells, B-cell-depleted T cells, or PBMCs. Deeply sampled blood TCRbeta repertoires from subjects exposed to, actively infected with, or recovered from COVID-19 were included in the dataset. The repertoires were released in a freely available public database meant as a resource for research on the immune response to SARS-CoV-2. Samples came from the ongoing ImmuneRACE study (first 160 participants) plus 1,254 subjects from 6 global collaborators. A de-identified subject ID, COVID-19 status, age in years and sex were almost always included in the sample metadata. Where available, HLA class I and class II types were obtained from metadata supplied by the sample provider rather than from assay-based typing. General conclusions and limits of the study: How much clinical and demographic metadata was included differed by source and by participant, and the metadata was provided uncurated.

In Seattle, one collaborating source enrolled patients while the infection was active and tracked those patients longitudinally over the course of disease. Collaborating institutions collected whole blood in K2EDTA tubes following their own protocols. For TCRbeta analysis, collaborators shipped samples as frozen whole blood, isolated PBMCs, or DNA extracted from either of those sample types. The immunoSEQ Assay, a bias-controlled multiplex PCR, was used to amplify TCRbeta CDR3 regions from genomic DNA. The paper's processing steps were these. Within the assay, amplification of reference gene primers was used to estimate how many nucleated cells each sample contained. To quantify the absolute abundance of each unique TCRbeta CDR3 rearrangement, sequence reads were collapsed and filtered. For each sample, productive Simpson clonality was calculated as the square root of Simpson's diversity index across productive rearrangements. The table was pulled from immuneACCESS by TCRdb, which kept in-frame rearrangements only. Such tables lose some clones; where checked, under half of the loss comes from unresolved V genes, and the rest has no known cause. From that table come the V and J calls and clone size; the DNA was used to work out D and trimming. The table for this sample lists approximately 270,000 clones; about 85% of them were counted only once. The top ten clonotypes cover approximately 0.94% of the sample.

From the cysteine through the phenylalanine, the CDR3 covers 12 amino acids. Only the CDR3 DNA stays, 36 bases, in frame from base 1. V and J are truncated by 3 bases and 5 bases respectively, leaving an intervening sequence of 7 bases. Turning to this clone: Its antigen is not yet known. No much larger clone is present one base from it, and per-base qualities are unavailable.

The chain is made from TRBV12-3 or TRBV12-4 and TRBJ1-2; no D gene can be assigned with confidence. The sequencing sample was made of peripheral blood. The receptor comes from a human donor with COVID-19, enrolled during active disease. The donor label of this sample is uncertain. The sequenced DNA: TGTGCCAGCAGTTTCTCTTCTTATGGCTACACCTTC. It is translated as CASSFSSYGYTF.